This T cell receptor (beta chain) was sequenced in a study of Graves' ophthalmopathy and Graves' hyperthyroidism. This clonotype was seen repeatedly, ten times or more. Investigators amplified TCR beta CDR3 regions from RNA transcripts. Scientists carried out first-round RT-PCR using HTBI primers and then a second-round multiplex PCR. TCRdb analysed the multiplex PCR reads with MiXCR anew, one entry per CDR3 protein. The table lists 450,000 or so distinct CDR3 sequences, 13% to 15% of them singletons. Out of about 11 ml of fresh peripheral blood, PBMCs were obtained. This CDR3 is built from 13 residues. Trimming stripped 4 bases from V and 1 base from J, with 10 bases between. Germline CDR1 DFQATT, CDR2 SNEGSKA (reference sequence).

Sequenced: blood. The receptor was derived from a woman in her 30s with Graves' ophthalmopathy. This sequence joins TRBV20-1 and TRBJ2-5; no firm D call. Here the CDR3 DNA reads TGCAGTGCTAACCCGTTTCGCCAAGAGACCCAGTACTTC. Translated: CSANPFRQETQYF.